A single sample is the source of the 31 T cell receptor beta chains below, sequenced in a study of kidney transplant recipient with SARS-CoV-2 infection (dated by TCRdb to the early 2020s). Reading the label with the study, this specimen's time point is: pre-pandemic baseline sample and day 111 after first positive SARS-CoV-2 test. The sequencer was an Illumina MiSeq. The public sequencing data were trimmed at Q25 with fastp and processed into clonotypes with MiXCR by TCRdb, which kept only in-frame beta chains. Identical CDR3 protein sequences are pooled into one entry, listed with their most common genes and DNA. The sample table contains fewer than 250,000 distinct CDR3 sequences; only one count was recorded for 29% of them. The ten largest account for under 9.5% of the sample. Sequencing used a blood sample, obtained at baseline and on day 111 from a kidney transplant recipient. The receptors here all came from a male patient in his 30s who had COVID-19 and was a kidney transplant recipient. Donor T cells from the graft may be present among the T cells after a transplant.

In its sample, this clonotype was seen many times. The chain recombines TRBV29-1 with TRBJ1-2; no reliable D call. Germline CDR1 is SQVTM and CDR2 is ANQGSEA. This CDR3 region has 11 residues. V lost 6 bases, J lost 4 bases, and 9 bases lay in between. In nucleotides, the CDR3 is TGCAGCGTCCGAACGCCCTATGGCTACACCTTC. Translation gives CSVRTPYGYTF.

This clonotype was recorded at least ten times. The chain joins TRBV6-6 to TRBJ2-1; no clear D gene. The CDR3 extends over 13 amino acids. V lost 7 bases, J lost 4 bases, and 11 bases lay in between. Germline loops: CDR1 MNHNY, CDR2 SVGAGI (reference sequence). For the CDR3, the DNA is TGTGCCAGCACAAGTTCCCGATACAATGAGCAGTTCTTC. This codes for CASTSSRYNEQFF.

On this clonotype itself: A junction end diverges from the germline sequence, so it may reflect a read error. The CDR3: CASNYISGRQTQYF. CDR3 nucleotide sequence: TGTGCCAGCAATTACATTAGCGGGAGACAAACCCAGTACTTC. The chain is built from TRBV6-2 or TRBV6-3 and TRBJ2-5, with 9 bases fitting TRBD2. Germline values: CDR1 MNHEY, CDR2 SVGEGT. The CDR3 is 14 amino acids.

Comments on this clonotype: This may stem from a read error, because a much larger clone lies one nucleotide away. The chain carries TRBV5-1 and TRBJ2-7; D might be TRBD2 (5 bases). Germline CDR1 SGHRS, CDR2 YFSETQ. The CDR3 spans 13 residues. V was cut by 5 bases and J by 3 bases, with 12 bases left in between. The CDR3 sequence: CASSNELVYEQYF. The CDR3 region has the DNA TGCGCCAGCAGTAACGAACTAGTCTACGAGCAGTACTTC.

With regard to this clonotype: A read error may be the cause here, since a much bigger clone is one base away. The rearrangement links TRBV9 to TRBJ1-2; no reliable D call. The germline CDR1 and CDR2 sequences are SGDLS and YYNGEE. The V and J ends lost 6 bases and 4 bases respectively, with 22 bases between them. The CDR3 has 16 amino acids. This CDR3 is CASKIAYSRKAYGYTF. The CDR3 DNA follows: TGTGCCAGCAAAATAGCGTACTCAAGAAAGGCCTATGGCTACACCTTC.

This clonotype was seen ten or more times. J is TRBJ2-2 and V is TRBV29-1; D gene unclear. Trimming stripped 6 bases from V and 4 bases from J, with 9 bases between. Germline CDR1 is SQVTM and CDR2 is ANQGSEA. CDR3 size: 12 residues. This CDR3 is CSVAPGTGELFF. The CDR3 bases are TGCAGCGTCGCCCCGGGCACCGGGGAGCTGTTTTTT.

This clonotype was seen many times. The gene calls are TRBV7-9 and TRBJ1-4; 8 bases are a match to TRBD1. CDR1 is SEHNR, CDR2 FQNEAQ, per germline (reference sequence). The junction had 12 bases not matched to a gene; V was cut back by 5 bases and J by 7 bases. This CDR3 has 16 residues. The CDR3 spells CASSLQGGVVGEKLFF. In DNA, the CDR3 is TGTGCCAGCAGCCTACAGGGGGGTGTAGTAGGTGAAAAACTGTTTTTT.

To note about this clonotype: One base away lies a much larger clone, so this may be a sequencing read error. The chain combines TRBV12-3 or TRBV12-4 with TRBJ1-2, with a possible D match to TRBD1 (5 bases). Between the trimmed V and J ends, which lost 5 bases and 4 bases, there was a span of 23 bases. The CDR3 sequence is 17 residues long. Here the CDR3 reads CASSMDITAGKTYGYTF. The DNA of the CDR3 is TGTGCCAGCAGTATGGACATCACAGCAGGAAAGACCTATGGCTACACCTTC.

This clonotype was picked up many times. The V call is TRBV24-1, the J call TRBJ1-2; no firm D call. Between the trimmed V and J ends, which lost 6 bases and 4 bases, there was a span of 23 bases. The germline gives CDR1 KGHDR, CDR2 SFDVKD. The CDR3 loop spans 17 amino acids. The CDR3 DNA reads as TGTGCCACCAGTTCGCGCACTAGTACCAGAAAGACCTATGGCTACACCTTC. Translation: CATSSRTSTRKTYGYTF.

Notes on this clonotype: Just one base apart from a much larger clone, this may be a read error. V gene TRBV7-3 combines with J gene TRBJ1-1, with 9 bases lining up with TRBD1. Germline V lookup: CDR1 SGHTA, CDR2 FQGTGA. The CDR3 length is 21 residues. Trimming at V came to 6 bases and at J to 0 bases, leaving 23 bases not matched to a gene. CDR3 sequence reads: CASRLTRRDREPIPMNTEAFF. The DNA of the CDR3 is TGTGCCAGCAGGCTCACCAGGAGGGACAGGGAGCCTATCCCTATGAACACTGAAGCTTTCTTT.

This clonotype was observed many times. This chain uses TRBV5-1 with TRBJ2-5; D call uncertain. Germline lookup yields CDR1 SGHRS and CDR2 YFSETQ. V shed 0 bases and J shed 4 bases, with 4 bases lying between them. The CDR3 is 12 amino acids. This chain's CDR3 is CASSLVSETQYF. CDR3 sequence (DNA): TGCGCCAGCAGCTTGGTATCAGAGACCCAGTACTTC. Full variable domain (missing parts from reference TRBV5-1 and TRBJ2-5): KAGVTQTPRYLIKTRGQQVTLSCSPISGHRSVSWYQQTPGQGLQFLFEYFSETQRNKGNFPGRFSGRQFSNSRSEMNVSTLELGDSALYLCASSLVSETQYFGPGTRLLVL.

With respect to this clonotype: Sequence at one end of the junction differs from germline and may be a read error. V gene TRBV11-2 combines with J gene TRBJ2-1, with a tentative D call TRBD2 (6 bases). Germline V gives CDR1 SGHAT, CDR2 FQNNGV. This CDR3 has 17 residues. The CDR3 DNA is TGTGCCAACAGCTTTAGGGCTGGGGGGAGGCCCTACAATGAGCAGTTCTTC. Its protein is CANSFRAGGRPYNEQFF.

This clonotype was seen repeatedly, ten times or more. V gene TRBV5-3 combines with J gene TRBJ1-2; no reliable D call. TRBV5-3 is an ORF; its function is uncertain. Trimming took 7 bases from V and 4 from J, leaving 23 bases between them. There are 16 residues in the CDR3. Here the CDR3 reads CARQEVVVRKTYGYTF. DNA for the CDR3: TGTGCCAGACAAGAGGTAGTGGTGAGAAAGACCTATGGCTACACCTTC.

This clonotype was recorded at least ten times. This chain links TRBV10-1 with TRBJ2-7; 7 positions agree with TRBD1. Trimming took 7 bases from V and 1 from J; bases not matched to a gene: 4. The CDR3 contains 13 residues. Germline CDR1 and CDR2: WNHNN and SYGVQD (reference sequence). This CDR3 reads CASKTGDSYEQYF. The CDR3 DNA reads as TGCGCCAGCAAAACAGGGGATTCCTACGAGCAGTACTTC.

This clonotype came up many times. This chain connects TRBV11-1 to TRBJ1-1; D is undetermined. Germline V gene sequence: CDR1 SGHAT, CDR2 FQDESV (reference sequence). CDR3 length: 13 amino acids. The V end lost 3 bases, the J end lost 6 bases, and 11 bases lay between the germline ends. The CDR3 spells CASSFFRTAEAFF. CDR3 coding DNA: TGTGCCAGCAGCTTCTTTCGGACGGCTGAAGCTTTCTTT.

This clonotype was detected many times. CDR3: CATYLRSPNTEAFF. CDR3 coding DNA: TGTGCCACTTACCTCAGGTCACCGAACACTGAAGCTTTCTTT. The chain is built from TRBV2 and TRBJ1-1; D is uncertain. Trimming cost V 10 bases and J 1 base, with 16 bases left between them. The CDR3 runs to 14 residues. Germline values: CDR1 SNHLY, CDR2 FYNNEI.

About this clonotype: Since a much larger clone is just one base distant, this may be a read error. The J gene is TRBJ2-6, the V gene TRBV8-2; the D segment call TRBD1 is taken from the table without a DNA check. TRBV8-2 is designated a pseudogene. The CDR3 spans 17 residues. In DNA, the CDR3 is TGTGGCGAGAGAAACAGGATAACACAAAGTCGGGCCAACGTCCTGACTTTC. Translated, it gives CGERNRITQSRANVLTF.

Of note for this clonotype: Possible read error: a much larger clone is one base away. The chain links TRBV15 to TRBJ2-7, with a tentative D call TRBD1 (6 bases). V was cut by 0 bases and J by 7 bases, with 16 bases left in between. Germline loops: CDR1 LNHNV, CDR2 YYDKDF (reference sequence). The CDR3 consists of 15 residues. CDR3 sequence (DNA): TGTGCCACCAGCAGAGATCAGGGGACCCCGGGGGAGCAGTACTTC. As protein: CATSRDQGTPGEQYF.

This clonotype was picked up many times. The chain is built from TRBV11-2 and TRBJ1-4; 7 bases map to TRBD1. The CDR3 loop spans 15 amino acids. Looked up from germline, CDR1 is SGHAT and CDR2 is FQNNGV. The V segment lost 5 bases and the J segment 5 bases; nucleotides outside the gene matches: 8. CDR3 bases: TGTGCCAGCAGCCGACCGGGGACAGTGAATGAAAAACTGTTTTTT. This gives the protein CASSRPGTVNEKLFF. Supplemented by reference TRBV11-2 and TRBJ1-4, the full variable domain reads EAGVAQSPRYKIIEKRQSVAFWCNPISGHATLYWYQQILGQGPKLLIQFQNNGVVDDSQLPKDRFSAERLKGVDSTLKIQPAKLEDSAVYLCASSRPGTVNEKLFFGSGTQLSVL.

This clonotype was seen at least ten times. V is TRBV7-9 and J is TRBJ1-1; 7 bases are shared with TRBD1. CDR3 length equals 15 residues. V lost 7 bases and J lost 5; bases outside the gene matches: 13. In germline, CDR1 is SEHNR, CDR2 FQNEAQ (reference sequence). CDR3 in DNA: TGTGCCAGCATCCCCCTAACAGGGGCTGAGACTGAAGCTTTCTTT. This encodes CASIPLTGAETEAFF.

About this clonotype: This may come from a read error, since a much larger clone is one base off. The rearrangement uses TRBV6-6 and TRBJ2-7; D is uncertain. The CDR3 extends over 12 amino acids. Trimming stripped 10 bases from V and 10 bases from J, with 20 bases between. Germline V gene lookup returns CDR1 MNHNY and CDR2 SVGAGI (reference sequence). CDR3 sequence (DNA): TGTGCCACGACCACAGAGAAAGAGGCCCAGTACTTC. As protein: CATTTEKEAQYF.

This clonotype was detected many times. The chain links TRBV6-5 to TRBJ1-2; D is undetermined. The CDR3 has 17 amino acids. CDR1 and CDR2 (germline): MNHEY, SVGAGI. Between the trimmed V and J ends, which lost 5 bases and 4 bases, there was a span of 23 bases. The CDR3 DNA sequence: TGTGCCAGCAGTAGAAATCCGGAATGTAGAAAGACCTATGGCTACACCTTC. Translating it yields CASSRNPECRKTYGYTF.

This clonotype was picked up one time. One base away lies a much larger clone, so this may be a sequencing read error. As the CDR3 is not closed by the conserved phenylalanine or tryptophan, this likely results from a read error. The rearrangement uses TRBV6-5 and TRBJ1-2; D not certain. Deletions cut 4 bases from V and 4 bases from J, with 22 bases between. The CDR3 totals 17 residues. CDR1 and CDR2 from the germline V gene are MNHEY and SVGAGI. CDR3 sequence reads: CASSFSKPYGKTYGYTS. In DNA, the CDR3 is TGTGCCAGCAGTTTTAGCAAGCCTTACGGAAAGACCTATGGCTACACCTCC.

About this clonotype itself: Given a much more abundant clone one base away, this may be a read error. The chain carries TRBV5-5 and TRBJ2-2; D uncertain. Per the germline V gene, CDR1 is SGHKS and CDR2 is YYEKEE (reference sequence). Trimming left V 7 bases short and J 3 bases short, with 16 bases between. The length of the CDR3 is 15 residues. The DNA of the CDR3 is TGTGCCAGCGGCCCGAGACTTCGGGACACCGGGGAGCTGTTTTTT. This encodes CASGPRLRDTGELFF.

The sample holds many counts of this clonotype. The chain recombines TRBV19 with TRBJ1-6, with D unclear. Per the germline V gene, CDR1 is LNHDA and CDR2 is SQIVND (reference sequence). This CDR3 has 14 residues. Trimming shortened V by 8 bases and J by 2 bases, and 10 bases separated the two germline ends. The CDR3 protein is CASRQETYNSPLHF. The CDR3 DNA follows: TGTGCCAGTCGCCAGGAGACCTATAATTCACCCCTCCACTTT.

There are a few counts of this clonotype. CDR3 residues: CASRTSGRARSDEQYF. The CDR3 nucleotides read TGTGCCAGCAGGACTAGCGGGAGGGCCCGGAGCGACGAGCAGTACTTC. V and J are TRBV28 and TRBJ2-7; 14 bases agree with TRBD2. This CDR3 is 16 amino acids long. Per germline, CDR1 MDHEN and CDR2 SYDVKM. V shed 6 bases and J 5 bases; nucleotides not matched to a gene: 9.

This clonotype was picked up many times. This chain connects TRBV6-1 to TRBJ2-3, with D possibly TRBD2 on 6 matching bases. Per the germline V gene, CDR1 is MNHNS and CDR2 is SASEGT. With 2 bases removed from V and 5 bases from J, the gap between germline ends came to 8 bases. CDR3 length: 13 amino acids. CDR3 sequence reads: CASSELAQDTQYF. CDR3 DNA sequence: TGTGCCAGCAGTGAACTAGCGCAAGATACGCAGTATTTT.

For this clonotype: A much larger clone differs by one base, so this may be a read error. This chain connects TRBV3-1 to TRBJ1-2; no firm D call. Germline-derived CDR1 and CDR2 are LGHDT and YNNKEL (reference sequence). The CDR3 runs 17 residues. CDR3 sequence (DNA): TGTGCCAGCAGCGAGCGGTGCACCCTTCGAAAGACCTATGACTACACCTTC. Translated, it gives CASSERCTLRKTYDYTF.

Regarding this clonotype: Since the CDR3 does not end with the conserved phenylalanine or tryptophan, this likely comes from a read error. The V and J genes are TRBV30 and TRBJ1-1; 8 bases align to TRBD1. The germline gives CDR1 GTSNPN, CDR2 SVGIG (reference sequence). The CDR3 is 13 amino acids. Losses at the gene ends were 7 bases for V and 1 base for J; bases not matched to a gene: 5. The CDR3 region has the DNA TGTGCCTCCAGGACAGGGTCGAACACTGAAGCTTTCCTT. Translation: CASRTGSNTEAFL.

Many counts were recorded for this clonotype. The V gene is TRBV7-1, the J gene TRBJ1-2; D not resolved. TRBV7-1 is annotated as an ORF whose role is uncertain. The CDR3 loop spans 17 amino acids. Trimming removed 5 bases from V and 4 bases from J, with 23 bases in between. The DNA for the CDR3 is TGTGCCAGCAGCATCTGTAGTCACGAGGGAAAGACCTATGGCTACACCTTC. It encodes CASSICSHEGKTYGYTF.

This clonotype was observed many times. The genes are TRBV19 and TRBJ2-7; a weak D match, TRBD2 (5 bases). V lost 5 bases and J lost 2, with 10 bases in between. Germline V CDR1 and CDR2: LNHDA, SQIVND (reference sequence). The CDR3 extends over 13 amino acids. As DNA, the CDR3 is TGTGCCAGTAGTCCACTAGGTCCCTACGAGCAGTACTTC. Translated: CASSPLGPYEQYF.